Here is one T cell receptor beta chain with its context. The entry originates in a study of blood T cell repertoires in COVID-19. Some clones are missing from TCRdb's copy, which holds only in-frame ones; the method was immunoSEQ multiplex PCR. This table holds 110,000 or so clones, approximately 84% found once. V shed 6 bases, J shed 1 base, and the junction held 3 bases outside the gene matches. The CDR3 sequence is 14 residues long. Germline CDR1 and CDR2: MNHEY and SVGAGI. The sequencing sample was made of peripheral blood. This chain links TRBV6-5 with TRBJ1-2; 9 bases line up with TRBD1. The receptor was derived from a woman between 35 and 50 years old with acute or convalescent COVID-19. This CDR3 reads CASSRTGDNYGYTF. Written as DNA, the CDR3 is TGTGCCAGCAGCCGGACAGGGGATAACTATGGCTACACCTTC.